Listed here are 15 T cell receptor beta chains from one sample, sequenced in a study of cytomegalovirus exposure and HLA in healthy donors. The PCR made use of 60 Vbeta and 13 Jbeta primers. Profiled with immunoSEQ multiplex PCR; TCRdb holds only in-frame clones, not every one. This table holds some 140,000 clones, 65% to 75% found once. The sequenced sample consisted of PBMCs. These TCRs come from a man between 18 and 35 years old in good health and CMV-seronegative.

The chain recombines TRBV6-1 with TRBJ1-5; TRBD1 is a possible D gene (6 bases). This CDR3 has 14 amino acids. Germline CDR1 and CDR2: MNHNS and SASEGT. With 6 bases removed from V and 1 base from J, the gap between germline ends came to 10 bases. CDR3 in amino acids: CASRLGGSNQPQHF. CDR3 in DNA: TGTGCCAGCAGGTTAGGGGGAAGCAATCAGCCCCAGCATTTT.

The rearrangement links TRBV6-5 to TRBJ2-3, with no clear D. V dropped 6 bases and J dropped 2 bases, with 6 bases sitting between them. This CDR3 has 12 amino acids. The germline V gene has CDR1 MNHEY and CDR2 SVGAGI. The CDR3 protein is CASRSFTDTQYF. For the CDR3, the DNA is TGTGCCAGCAGGTCATTCACAGATACGCAGTATTTT.

About this clone: Its ends do not fully match the called genes, so a read error is possible. The chain recombines TRBV6-6 with TRBJ1-2; weak D call: TRBD1 (6 bases). This CDR3 has 8 residues. Germline CDR1 MNHNY, CDR2 SVGAGI (reference sequence). CDR3 residues: CATADRNF. Here the CDR3 DNA reads TGTGCCACCGCGGACAGAAACTTC.

This chain uses TRBV2 with TRBJ1-2; TRBD1 agrees at 10 bases. The V gene end was trimmed by 6 bases and the J gene end by 2 bases; junction bases not matched to a gene: 3. This CDR3 contains 14 residues. The V gene's germline CDR1 is SNHLY and CDR2 FYNNEI. The CDR3 nucleotides are TGTGCCAGCAGCGGGACAGGGGTCAACTATGGCTACACCTTC. This gives the protein CASSGTGVNYGYTF. The full variable domain, completed using reference TRBV2 and TRBJ1-2, is EPEVTQTPSHQVTQMGQEVILRCVPISNHLYFYWYRQILGQKVEFLVSFYNNEISEKSEIFDDQFSVERPDGSNFTLKIRSTKLEDSAMYFCASSGTGVNYGYTFGSGTRLTVV.

This chain connects TRBV2 to TRBJ2-7; 8 positions agree with TRBD2. Germline CDR1 and CDR2: SNHLY and FYNNEI. The length of the CDR3 is 14 residues. Unmatched junction bases numbered 7, after V lost 6 bases and J lost 3 bases. The CDR3 sequence: CASRAPGGGYEQYF. CDR3 coding DNA: TGTGCCAGCAGAGCCCCCGGGGGGGGCTACGAGCAGTACTTC.

V usage is TRBV15 and J usage is TRBJ1-4; perhaps TRBD1 as D (5 bases). The CDR3 is made up of 14 amino acids. V was shortened by 1 base and J by 7 bases, with 10 bases between the two germline ends. Germline V CDR1 and CDR2: LNHNV, YYDKDF (reference sequence). CDR3 coding DNA: TGTGCCACCAGCAGAGGGCAGGGTGGTGAAAAACTGTTTTTT. This encodes CATSRGQGGEKLFF.

The rearrangement uses TRBV5-1 and TRBJ2-7; D possibly corresponds to TRBD2 (7 bases). Germline V CDR1 and CDR2: SGHRS, YFSETQ. V was cut by 0 bases and J by 3 bases, with 13 bases left in between. This CDR3 contains 15 residues. Here the CDR3 reads CASSLGAGAGYEQYF. The CDR3 region has the DNA TGCGCCAGCAGCTTGGGGGCGGGGGCCGGCTACGAGCAGTACTTC.

This clone was detected only a few times. The rearrangement joins TRBV7-9 to TRBJ1-2, with D possibly TRBD1 on 5 matching bases. Trimming cost V 5 bases and J 4 bases, with 14 bases left between them. The germline gives CDR1 SEHNR, CDR2 FQNEAQ (reference sequence). This CDR3 contains 14 residues. The chain's CDR3 is CASSPDGGIYGYTF. Written as DNA, the CDR3 is TGTGCCAGCAGCCCCGACGGGGGGATCTATGGCTACACCTTC.

This chain joins TRBV5-6 and TRBJ2-1; 8 bases are shared with TRBD1. Germline V lookup: CDR1 SGHDT, CDR2 YYEEEE. This CDR3 spans 17 amino acids. V lost 0 bases to trimming and J lost 2 bases; unmatched junction nucleotides: 7. In DNA form, the CDR3 reads TGTGCCAGCAGCTTGGATCAGGGGGCCTCAACCTACAATGAGCAGTTCTTC. Translating gives CASSLDQGASTYNEQFF.

V is TRBV5-1 and J is TRBJ2-1; possibly TRBD1 for D (6 bases). CDR3 length: 13 residues. Germline assignment: CDR1 SGHRS and CDR2 YFSETQ. The germline V and J ends were trimmed by 4 bases and 7 bases, with 12 bases remaining between them. CDR3 loop: CASSSMQGNEQFF. The CDR3 DNA sequence: TGCGCCAGCAGCAGCATGCAGGGGAATGAGCAGTTCTTC.

This clone has more than one count but fewer than ten. V is TRBV5-8 and J is TRBJ2-3; D ambiguous. There are 12 residues in the CDR3. The germline gives CDR1 SGHTS, CDR2 YDEGEE. The V end lost 0 bases, the J end lost 11 bases, and 10 bases lay between the germline ends. The DNA for the CDR3 is TGTGCCAGCAGCTTGGCACTGGGCTTGCAGTATTTT. Translated: CASSLALGLQYF. Based on the CDR3 plus reference TRBV5-8 and TRBJ2-3, the full variable domain is EAGVTQSPTHLIKTRGQQATLRCSPISGHTSVYWYQQALGLGLQFLLWYDEGEERNRGNFPPRFSGRQFPNYSSELNVNALELEDSALYLCASSLALGLQYFGPGTRLTVL.

CDR3 sequence reads: CATSSGLSSVNTEAFF. As DNA, the CDR3 is TGTGCCACCAGCAGTGGTTTATCCAGTGTGAACACTGAAGCTTTCTTT. The chain combines TRBV15 with TRBJ1-1; D call uncertain. This CDR3 has 16 residues. The germline V and J ends were trimmed by 3 bases and 0 bases, with 14 bases remaining between them. Germline lookup yields CDR1 LNHNV and CDR2 YYDKDF (reference sequence).

For this clone: At one end, the junction sequence differs from germline, possibly due to a read error. Written as DNA, the CDR3 is TGTTCCAGCAGCCAAAACAGGGAAGGAGTCGAAAAACTGTTTTTT. This sequence encodes CSSSQNREGVEKLFF. The rearrangement links TRBV7-9 to TRBJ1-4, with a tentative D call TRBD1 (6 bases). Germline V gene sequence: CDR1 SEHNR, CDR2 FQNEAQ (reference sequence). The CDR3 consists of 15 residues.

This clone has just a few counts. The junction departs from the called germline gene at one end, perhaps through a read error. In the same sample, other DNA sequences code for this CDR3. The CDR3 protein is CASSPLDSDSGANGLTF. Here the CDR3 DNA reads TGTGCCAGCAGTCCGCTGGACAGCGACTCTGGGGCCAACGGCCTGACTTTC. This sequence joins TRBV27 and TRBJ2-6; tentative D call: TRBD1 (6 bases). The CDR3 is made up of 17 amino acids. Germline CDR1 MNHEY, CDR2 SMNVEV (reference sequence).

DNA of the CDR3: TGTGCCAGTAGTATAAACACGCGCGGAGGGCCCCAGCATTTT. Protein: CASSINTRGGPQHF. The chain has TRBV19 and TRBJ1-5; D is unclear. V was pared by 2 bases and J by 9 bases, with 14 bases between. CDR1 and CDR2 from the germline V gene are LNHDA and SQIVND (reference sequence). The CDR3 totals 14 residues.